Each of the 9 T cell receptor beta chains below was sequenced from the same sample in a study of blood T cell repertoires in COVID-19. Sequencing was performed with immunoSEQ multiplex PCR; in TCRdb, only in-frame clones are kept and a portion is missing. The data contain some 100,000 clones, roughly 89% of them singletons. The source material was peripheral blood. These receptors were taken from a man aged 65-85 years with acute or convalescent COVID-19.

This clone has just one count. The V call is TRBV6-5, the J call TRBJ1-5, with TRBD1 as a possible D gene (5 bases). The germline V gene encodes CDR1 MNHEY and CDR2 SVGAGI. Trimming stripped 4 bases from V and 1 base from J, with 14 bases between. The CDR3 length is 16 residues. CDR3 region: CASSSPTRGSNQPQHF. CDR3 nucleotide sequence: TGTGCCAGCAGTTCCCCGACAAGGGGCAGCAATCAGCCCCAGCATTTT.

The V gene is TRBV7-2, the J gene TRBJ1-5; a possible D gene is TRBD1 (6 bases). With 6 bases removed from V and 2 bases from J, the gap between germline ends came to 11 bases. Looked up from germline, CDR1 is SGHTA and CDR2 is FQGNSA. The CDR3 covers 14 residues. The DNA for the CDR3 is TGTGCCAGCAGTTCAGGGGTGGGCAATCAGCCCCAGCATTTT. Amino acids: CASSSGVGNQPQHF. The variable domain in full, with the rest retrieved from reference TRBV7-2 and TRBJ1-5, is GAGVSQSPSNKVTEKGKDVELRCDPISGHTALYWYRQSLGQGLEFLIYFQGNSAPDKSGLPSDRFSAERTGGSVSTLTIQRTQQEDSAVYLCASSSGVGNQPQHFGDGTRLSIL.

About this clone itself: At one end the junction does not follow the germline gene, possibly because of a read error. This chain links TRBV5-1 with TRBJ2-7, with 8 bases aligning to TRBD1. Per the germline V gene, CDR1 is SGHRS and CDR2 is YFSETQ. CDR3 size: 11 residues. The CDR3 here is CASSGSDRADF. CDR3 DNA: TGCGCCAGCAGCGGGTCGGACAGGGCTGACTTC.

The rearrangement links TRBV10-2 to TRBJ2-2, with 13 positions matching TRBD2. Germline lookup yields CDR1 WSHSY and CDR2 SAAADI. This CDR3 is 15 amino acids long. V lost 8 bases, J lost 7 bases, and 7 bases stayed unmatched. The CDR3 DNA reads TGCGCCAGCCGGACTAGCGGGAGTAGTGGCGGGGAGCTGTTTTTT. This encodes CASRTSGSSGGELFF.

V and J are TRBV27 and TRBJ2-7; 7 positions agree with TRBD2. CDR3 length: 14 residues. Germline assignment: CDR1 MNHEY and CDR2 SMNVEV (reference sequence). After removal of 6 bases from V and 3 bases from J, the junction contained 8 bases not matched to a gene. The chain's CDR3 is CASSRGTIGYEQYF. The CDR3 DNA is TGTGCCAGCAGCCGGGGGACTATCGGCTACGAGCAGTACTTC.

V gene TRBV7-2 combines with J gene TRBJ1-1; D remains ambiguous. The CDR3 is 16 residues long. Germline V gene lookup returns CDR1 SGHTA and CDR2 FQGNSA. The V gene lost 5 bases and the J gene lost 0 bases, with 16 bases spanning the gap. The chain's CDR3 is CASSPPKRGLNTEAFF. Here the CDR3 DNA reads TGTGCCAGCAGCCCCCCAAAGCGGGGTTTGAACACTGAAGCTTTCTTT.

The chain combines TRBV18 with TRBJ2-2; a possible D gene is TRBD2 (5 bases). The CDR3 is 13 amino acids. Trimming shortened V by 3 bases and J by 4 bases, and 6 bases separated the two germline ends. Per the germline V gene, CDR1 is KGHSH and CDR2 is LQKENI. DNA for the CDR3: TGTGCCAGCTCACCGGACTTCACCGGGGAGCTGTTTTTT. It encodes CASSPDFTGELFF.

The chain couples TRBV6-5 to TRBJ1-2; D perhaps matches TRBD1 (5 bases). CDR3 length: 14 residues. V lost 6 bases and J 6 bases, leaving 17 bases between the germline ends. The germline V gene encodes CDR1 MNHEY and CDR2 SVGAGI. The CDR3 coding sequence is TGTGCCAGCAGCCTTACAGGTTCTCTCCATGGCTACACCTTC. It codes for CASSLTGSLHGYTF.

The rearrangement uses TRBV7-9 and TRBJ1-1; D gene uncertain. Germline V lookup: CDR1 SEHNR, CDR2 FQNEAQ (reference sequence). CDR3 length equals 14 residues. V was pared by 3 bases and J by 0 bases, with 8 bases between. The CDR3 here is CASSFHSLNTEAFF. CDR3 coding DNA: TGTGCCAGCAGCTTTCACAGCTTGAACACTGAAGCTTTCTTT. Complete variable domain (other parts from reference TRBV7-9 and TRBJ1-1): DTGVSQNPRHKITKRGQNVTFRCDPISEHNRLYWYRQTLGQGPEFLTYFQNEAQLEKSRLLSDRFSAERPKGSFSTLEIQRTEQGDSAMYLCASSFHSLNTEAFFGQGTRLTVV.